The 5 T cell receptor beta chains given below trace back to one sample, sequenced in a study of beta chain features in type 1 diabetes. The isolated RNA, all of it, was reverse transcribed, so expressed TCRB transcripts were what got sequenced. Some clones are missing from TCRdb's copy, which holds only in-frame ones; the method was immunoSEQ multiplex PCR. There are 350,000 to 400,000 clones in the sample; over 12% occur only once, and 0.019% lies in the top ten. Sequencing used naive CD4+ T cells from blood. The receptors derive from a woman between 18 and 30 years old in good health.

The chain uses TRBV5-4 and TRBJ2-3; 7 bases line up with TRBD2. V shed 0 bases and J 11 bases; nucleotides not matched to a gene: 6. In germline, CDR1 is SGHNT, CDR2 YYREEE (reference sequence). The CDR3 loop spans 13 amino acids. The CDR3 nucleotides are TGTGCCAGCAGCTTGGATCAGGGAGGGAGGCAGTATTTT. It translates to CASSLDQGGRQYF.

This clone was found a few times. The chain is built from TRBV29-1 and TRBJ2-2, with TRBD1 matching over 8 bases. Germline values: CDR1 SQVTM, CDR2 ANQGSEA. The ends lost 6 bases at V and 4 bases at J; junction bases unmatched: 7. This CDR3 has 14 residues. The CDR3 DNA is TGCAGCGTCGGTAGGACAGGGACCACCGGGGAGCTGTTTTTT. Its protein product is CSVGRTGTTGELFF.

The V and J genes are TRBV6-5 and TRBJ1-3; D is possibly TRBD1 (5 bases). In germline, CDR1 is MNHEY, CDR2 SVGAGI. There are 14 residues in the CDR3. Trimming cost V 5 bases and J 0 bases, with 8 bases left between them. The CDR3 DNA reads TGTGCCAGCAGTGACAGATCCTCTGGAAACACCATATATTTT. This encodes CASSDRSSGNTIYF.

The chain recombines TRBV30 with TRBJ1-1; 7 nucleotides agree with TRBD1. Germline values: CDR1 GTSNPN, CDR2 SVGIG (reference sequence). Trimming removed 0 bases from V and 6 bases from J; junction bases left unmatched: 4. This CDR3 contains 13 residues. The CDR3 DNA reads TGTGCCTGGAGTGTACAGGGGCGGTCTGAAGCTTTCTTT. It yields the protein CAWSVQGRSEAFF.

This clone was found a few times. V is TRBV28 and J is TRBJ2-6, with D unclear. The CDR3 length is 14 residues. The germline V gene has CDR1 MDHEN and CDR2 SYDVKM. With 6 bases removed from V and 2 bases from J, the gap between germline ends came to 8 bases. As DNA, the CDR3 is TGTGCCAGCAGCCTTCTAGCTGGGGCCAACGTCCTGACTTTC. The encoded protein is CASSLLAGANVLTF.